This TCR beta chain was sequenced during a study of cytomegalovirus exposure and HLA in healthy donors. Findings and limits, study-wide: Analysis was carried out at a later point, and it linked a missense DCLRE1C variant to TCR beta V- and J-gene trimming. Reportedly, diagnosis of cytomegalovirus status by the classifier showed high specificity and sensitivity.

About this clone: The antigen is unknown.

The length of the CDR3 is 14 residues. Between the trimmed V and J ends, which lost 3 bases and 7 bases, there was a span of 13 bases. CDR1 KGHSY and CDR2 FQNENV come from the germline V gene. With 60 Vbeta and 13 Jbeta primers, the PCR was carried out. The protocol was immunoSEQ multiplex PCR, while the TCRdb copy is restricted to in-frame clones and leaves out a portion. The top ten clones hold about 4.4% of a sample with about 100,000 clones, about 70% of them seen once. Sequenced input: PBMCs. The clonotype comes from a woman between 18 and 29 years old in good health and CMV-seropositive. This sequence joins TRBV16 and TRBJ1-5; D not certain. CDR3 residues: CASSQGRAGQPQHF. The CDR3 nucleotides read TGTGCCAGCAGCCAGGGGAGGGCTGGCCAGCCCCAGCATTTT. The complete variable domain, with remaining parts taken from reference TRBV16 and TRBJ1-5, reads GEEVAQTPKHLVRGEGQKAKLYCAPIKGHSYVFWYQQVLKNEFKFLISFQNENVFDETGMPKERFSAKCLPNSPCSLEIQATKLEDSAVYFCASSQGRAGQPQHFGDGTRLSIL.